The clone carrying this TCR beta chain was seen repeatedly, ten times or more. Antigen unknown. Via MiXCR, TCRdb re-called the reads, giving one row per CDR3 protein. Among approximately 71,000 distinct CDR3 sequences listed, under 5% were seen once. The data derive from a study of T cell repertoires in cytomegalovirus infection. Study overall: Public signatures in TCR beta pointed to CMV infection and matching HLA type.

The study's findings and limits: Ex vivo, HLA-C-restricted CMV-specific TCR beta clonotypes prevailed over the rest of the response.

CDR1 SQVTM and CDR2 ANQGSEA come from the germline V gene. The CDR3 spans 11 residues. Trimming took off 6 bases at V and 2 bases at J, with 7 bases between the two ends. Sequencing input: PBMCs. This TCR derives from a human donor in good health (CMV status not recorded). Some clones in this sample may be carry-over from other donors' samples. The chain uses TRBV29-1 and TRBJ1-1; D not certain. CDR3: CSVQRNTEAFF. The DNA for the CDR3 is TGCAGCGTCCAGAGAAACACTGAAGCTTTCTTT. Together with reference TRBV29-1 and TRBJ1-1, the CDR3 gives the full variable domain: SAVISQKPSRDICQRGTSLTIQCQVDSQVTMMFWYRQQPGQSLTLIATANQGSEATYESGFVIDKFPISRPNLTFSTLTVSNMSPEDSSIYLCSVQRNTEAFFGQGTRLTVV.